The 4 T cell receptor beta chains below were found in one sample sequenced in a study of blood T cell repertoires in COVID-19 (dated by TCRdb to 2018 to 2020). The library relied on the immunoSEQ multiplex PCR assay. Here the immuneACCESS table is served through TCRdb, limited to in-frame sequences with V and J called. Missing clones are a known gap in these copies; in checked studies unresolved V genes cover under half, and the rest lacks a known reason. The sample table holds 150,000 to 200,000 clones, of which roughly 84% were seen once. 15% of the sample belongs to the ten largest clones. Sequenced sample: PBMCs or T cells enriched from blood (not recorded which). These receptors were obtained from a man over 45 who had recovered from COVID-19.

This chain joins TRBV6-5 and TRBJ1-1, with TRBD1 as a possible D gene (5 bases). V lost 1 base to trimming and J lost 1 base, with 7 bases between them. In germline, CDR1 is MNHEY, CDR2 SVGAGI. This CDR3 region has 14 residues. The CDR3 protein is CASSYLQGNTEAFF. CDR3 in DNA: TGTGCCAGCAGTTACTTGCAGGGGAACACTGAAGCTTTCTTT.

This clone occurred a few times. The chain has TRBV6-5 and TRBJ1-5; 8 bases are a match to TRBD1. Germline V gives CDR1 MNHEY, CDR2 SVGAGI. V lost 6 bases, J lost 4 bases, and 5 bases stayed unmatched. CDR3 length: 14 residues. CDR3 region: CASSPYRGNQPQHF. CDR3 nucleotides: TGTGCCAGCAGCCCCTACAGGGGGAATCAGCCCCAGCATTTT.

This clone was seen a few times. For the CDR3, the DNA is TGTGCCAGCAGTGAAGACAGGGGGACGCAAGAGACCCAGTACTTC. This sequence encodes CASSEDRGTQETQYF. J is TRBJ2-5 and V is TRBV6-1; the match to TRBD1 covers 8 bases. V lost 1 base to trimming and J lost 2 bases; unmatched junction nucleotides: 3. CDR3 size: 15 residues. Germline-derived CDR1 and CDR2 are MNHNS and SASEGT.

This chain joins TRBV2 and TRBJ2-1, with 11 bases lining up with TRBD2. V lost 6 bases to trimming and J lost 7 bases; unmatched junction nucleotides: 14. CDR3 size: 17 residues. CDR1 is SNHLY, CDR2 FYNNEI, per germline. CDR3 sequence (DNA): TGTGCCAGCAGGAATATGGGGCTAGCGGGGGGAGGGAATGAGCAGTTCTTC. Protein sequence: CASRNMGLAGGGNEQFF.